This TCR beta chain emerged from a study of cytomegalovirus exposure and HLA in healthy donors (TCRdb year 2017). Concerning the study at large: According to an earlier analysis of 450 to 650 of the donors, about 179 million T cells yielded 90 million to 140 million unique TCR beta sequences and roughly 280 Gb of sequence data. An early release covering roughly 600 HLA-typed donors comprised 250 to 350 gigabases of sequencing data and around 80 million unique TCR sequences. Of the roughly 400 genotyped donors, 75% to 85% were placed in the genetic ancestry cluster associated with self-reported Caucasian donors. The study aimed to test whether signatures of past pathogen exposure could be identified by cataloging public T cell receptors. The study used immunosequencing to profile the T cell repertoires of some 600 subjects and linked those repertoires to cytomegalovirus serostatus. A separate validation cohort of over 95 different subjects was used in addition to the roughly 700-subject first cohort. To predict cytomegalovirus infection status, the study combined high-throughput TCR immunosequencing, statistical association of individual TCRs with disease status, and machine learning. In a later analysis, previously published TCR beta repertoires from 550 to 700 donors were re-analyzed and high-resolution HLA genotyping was added so that TCR occurrence patterns could be studied. Rather than drawing on any new phenotypic data, the later analysis identified candidate immune exposures from TCR beta sequences and the way those sequences occurred across donors. In an earlier analysis of a few hundred of the donors, high-throughput TCR beta sequencing was used to judge whether each TCR beta V gene segment behaved as functional or pseudogenic. Donor age, sex, ethnicity and CMV serostatus were compiled together with the repertoire data. In a later genetic analysis, genome-wide SNP genotypes for about 65% of the 666 donors were used, and that subset was treated as a discovery cohort. Every discovery cohort repertoire had been produced on one sequencing platform. Class I and class II HLA loci were covered by the typing at four-digit resolution. Typing coverage varied by locus: about 620-640 donors for A, B, C, DRB1 and DQB1; approximately 560 for DQA1; 600 to 610 for DPA1; approximately 470 for DPB1. Four to six DR-DQ haplotypes were handled as single units for association and clustering, since linkage in the cohort was strong. On average, approximately 250,000 unique TCR beta nucleotide sequences were sequenced per donor among about 400 genotyped donors of the cohort, with roughly 18% of those sequences being non-productive. General study outcomes and caveats: The classifier was reported to diagnose cytomegalovirus status with high specificity and sensitivity in both the original cohort and the validation cohort. Several of the top co-occurrence clusters appeared to be linked to parvovirus B19, influenza, CMV and Epstein-Barr virus, according to a later analysis. Because counts were too low, roughly 16 rarely observed V segments, including chromosome 9 orphons, were excluded from the earlier analysis of 587 of the donors. Across donors, most TCR sequences were observed very rarely, whereas some public TCRs were present in many individuals. A further reported finding was that TCR beta sequences accurately predicted the HLA-A and HLA-B alleles for most subjects in the first cohort. An earlier analysis of around 540 of the donors showed that most TCR beta V segments appeared in productive rearrangements either about 87% or about 30% of the time, which broadly matched IMGT annotations. The presence/absence analyses assumed that sequencing depth was roughly uniform across donors, and that assumption may not be true. A later analysis found that HLA-associated TCR beta chains were more clonally expanded and had lower generation probabilities than equally common non-associated chains. A later genetic analysis reported fewer N-insertions in productive TCRs among donors in an Asian-associated ancestry cluster than the roughly 720-donor mean. The only immune exposure information available for the cohort was CMV serostatus. Specific HLA alleles were associated with 15,000 to 20,000 TCR beta sequences at a false discovery rate of 0.05 in a later analysis. In a later analysis, most CMV-associated TCR beta chains were found to appear HLA-restricted, with HLA associations seemingly driven largely by CMV exposure. The cohort was sequenced for TCR beta chains only, and without alpha or paired-chain data the features that could be detected were limited. According to a later analysis, TCR association rates differed among HLA loci, with DRB1 alleles showing the most associated TCRs and HLA-C alleles showing the fewest. In a later genetic analysis, a missense DCLRE1C variant was associated with V-gene and J-gene trimming of TCR beta chains, and the association was replicated in an independent cohort. Assigning TCR associations to individual alleles was difficult when HLA alleles, especially DR and DQ, strongly co-occurred. The sequencing pipeline was judged likely to have produced a cluster of highly shared sequence variants as a technical artifact. A total of 150 to 200 TCR beta chains were listed by the study as associated with cytomegalovirus. It was suggested by the authors that the approach could potentially be generalized to other disease states and immunological phenotypes. HLA typing was unavailable for some donors at each locus, so association tests used only the typed subset. In vitro tests confirmed that a few of the cytomegalovirus-associated TCR beta chains recognize cytomegalovirus antigens. Correlated functional status among segregating V segments might reflect linkage disequilibrium, but an unknown experimental factor could not be ruled out.

For this clone: Its antigen is still unknown. Base qualities were left out, and no much larger clone turns up one base away.

The cohort comprised fewer than 700 healthy bone marrow donors. Cohort members were all nominally healthy when sampled, although unrecorded immune exposures were likely present. The donor was CMV seronegative and was included in the group of a few hundred seronegative cohort members. Each donor provided a peripheral blood sample, and peripheral blood mononuclear cells were used for TCR beta sequencing. The Qiagen DNeasy Blood Extraction Kit was used to extract genomic DNA from the blood cell samples. The library was obtained by the immunoSEQ multiplex PCR assay. The multiplex PCR relied on a mix of 60 forward primers for TCR Vbeta segments and 13 reverse primers for TCR Jbeta segments. Amplification of the CDR3 region of rearranged TCR beta genes was performed with a multiplex PCR assay on genomic DNA. On the Illumina HiSeq System, the amplified TCR beta libraries were sequenced as 87-base-pair reads. On the study's bioinformatics: A later analysis tallied around 87 million unique TCR beta chains across the 666 repertoires, and around 9.9 million of those chains were shared by two or more donors. To remove PCR and sequencing errors, raw reads were error-corrected and collapsed into unique sequences using a nearest-neighbor algorithm that merged closely related sequences. V, D and J gene segments were assigned by aligning CDR3 sequences to IMGT reference sequences. For a sequence to be retained, at least a six-nucleotide match to both a V gene segment and a J gene segment was required. A rearrangement counted as productive if the CDR3 had no stop codons and remained in frame with V and J, and every other rearrangement counted as non-productive. CDR3 was defined by IMGT convention, running from the second conserved V-encoded cysteine to the conserved J-encoded phenylalanine. In an earlier analysis of more than 550 of the donors, sequences lacking an unambiguous match to a single V gene segment were excluded. An earlier analysis of several hundred of the donors called V segments functional above 56.7% productive rearrangements and segregating when the between-donor standard deviation exceeded 5%. A statistical classification framework was developed to diagnose cytomegalovirus status using the catalog of TCR beta chain sequences. V and J gene assignment, in a later analysis, came from comparing TCR nucleotide sequences with IMGT/GENE-DB human TR gene sequences. In a later analysis, CDR3 sequences and most-parsimonious VDJ recombination scenarios were assigned using the TCRdist pipeline. A later analysis defined each TCR beta chain by its CDR3 amino acid sequence plus V-gene family, and excluded reads lacking a unique V-gene family. In a later analysis, nearly 600 highly shared, low-generation-probability nucleotide sequences were removed to address suspected cross-contamination and a sequencing artifact. In a later analysis, a clonal expansion index for each public chain was calculated from normalized within-repertoire ranks of inferred template counts. Generation probabilities in a later analysis came from a VDJ recombination model fitted to out-of-frame rearrangements, and those results were checked against IGoR. In a later analysis, hypergeometric tests were used to score TCR-TCR, TCR-HLA and TCR-CMV co-occurrence, with a repertoire-size bias correction applied to TCR pairs. To estimate false discovery rates, a later analysis permuted the HLA or CMV assignments 20 times. A later analysis grouped co-occurring TCRs with DBSCAN, adding TCRdist sequence similarity when clustering within HLA-allele-positive subsets. Repertoires with fewer than 30,000 or more than 120,000 public chains were left out of co-occurrence clustering, as were a handful of repertoires with anomalous nucleotide sharing. TCRdb re-hosts the immuneACCESS table, in-frame sequences only. Its copies lack some clones; in the studies checked, an unresolved V gene accounts for under half of them, and the cause for the rest is not known. Clonal size and the V and J genes are those of that table, whereas D and trimming came from the DNA. Across this sample there are some 150,000 clones, with around 80% seen only once. Under 2.5% of the sample comes from the top ten.

The sample was PBMCs. The receptor's source is a man in his thirties or forties in good health and CMV-seronegative.

The CDR3 here reads CASSLTAGGGEQYF. The nucleotides read TGCGCCAGCAGCCTCACCGCGGGGGGGGGCGAGCAGTACTTC. The chain employs TRBV4-1 and TRBJ2-7; the junction holds 9 bases that match TRBD2. Sequences MGHRA (CDR1) and YSYEKL (CDR2) are obtained from the germline V gene. Trimming removed 4 bases from V and 6 bases from J; the gene matches leave 7 bases unexplained. The CDR3 starts with the cysteine, ends with the phenylalanine, and has 14 residues. The CDR3 DNA has 42 bases and is translated from base 1.